This T cell receptor (beta chain) was sequenced during a study of blood T cell repertoires in COVID-19. Study in general: PBMCs, B-cell-depleted T cells, or T cells were the source of the cDNA or gDNA that made up the material.

Germline CDR1 reads SNHLY; CDR2 reads FYNNEI. Trimming stripped 7 bases from V and 4 bases from J, with 13 bases between. CDR3 size: 13 residues. Here immunoSEQ multiplex PCR was the method, and the copy in TCRdb shows in-frame clones only, minus some. The repertoire consists of 150,000 or so clones, with roughly 80% occurring once and the leading ten covering 9%. The rearrangement links TRBV2 to TRBJ2-5; D is possibly TRBD2 (6 bases). The sequence was collected from a woman between 50 and 59 years old with active or convalescent COVID-19. The sample comprised peripheral blood. The CDR3 spells CASMGAGRETQYF. DNA for the CDR3: TGTGCCAGCATGGGAGCGGGTCGAGAGACCCAGTACTTC.